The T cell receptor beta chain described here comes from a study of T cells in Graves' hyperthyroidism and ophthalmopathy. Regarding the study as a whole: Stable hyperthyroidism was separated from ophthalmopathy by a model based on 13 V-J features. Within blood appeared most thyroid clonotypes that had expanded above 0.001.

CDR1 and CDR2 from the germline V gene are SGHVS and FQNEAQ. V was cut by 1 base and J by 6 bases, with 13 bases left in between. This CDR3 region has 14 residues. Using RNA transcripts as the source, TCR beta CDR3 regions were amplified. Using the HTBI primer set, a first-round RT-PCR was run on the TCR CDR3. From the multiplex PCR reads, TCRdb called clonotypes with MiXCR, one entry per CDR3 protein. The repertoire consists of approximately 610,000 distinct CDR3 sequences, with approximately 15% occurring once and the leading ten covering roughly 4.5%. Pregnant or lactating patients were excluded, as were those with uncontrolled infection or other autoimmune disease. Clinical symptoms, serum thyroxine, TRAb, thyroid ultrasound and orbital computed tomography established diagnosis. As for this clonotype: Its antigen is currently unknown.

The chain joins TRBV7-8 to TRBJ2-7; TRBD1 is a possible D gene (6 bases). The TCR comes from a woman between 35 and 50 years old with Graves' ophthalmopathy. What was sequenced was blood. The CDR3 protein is CASSLEGDRGEQYF. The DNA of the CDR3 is TGTGCCAGCAGCTTAGAGGGGGATCGAGGCGAGCAGTACTTC.